The rows below give T cell receptor beta chains drawn from one sample of a study of cytomegalovirus exposure and HLA in healthy donors. The data were produced by immunoSEQ multiplex PCR, yet TCRdb's version contains in-frame clones alone and is incomplete. Here the sample table reports around 97,000 clones. The sequencing sample was made of PBMCs. The receptors were sampled from a man aged 35 to 55 in good health and CMV-seronegative. CDR3s include the opening cysteine and the closing phenylalanine or tryptophan. Fields, in order: V gene, D gene, J gene, CDR3 protein, CDR3 DNA. The D gene is left open where the match is weak.

TRBV6-5,TRBD1,TRBJ2-7,CASSSGQGASYEQYF,TGTGCCAGCAGTTCGGGACAGGGGGCCTCCTACGAGCAGTACTTC
TRBV7-8,-,TRBJ2-1,CASSLAGADLQFF,TGTGCCAGCAGCTTAGCAGGAGCAGATTTGCAGTTCTTC
TRBV6-5,TRBD2,TRBJ2-1,CASSYSGTSGSDEQFF,TGTGCCAGCAGTTACTCGGGGACTAGCGGGAGTGACGAGCAGTTCTTC
TRBV6-5,TRBD1,TRBJ2-7,CASSRQGPRGSEQYF,TGTGCCAGCAGCCGACAGGGGCCGCGTGGGAGCGAGCAGTACTTC
TRBV11-2,TRBD2,TRBJ2-7,CASKEWRGATYEQYF,TGTGCCAGCAAAGAATGGCGGGGGGCCACCTACGAGCAGTACTTC
TRBV27,TRBD2,TRBJ2-1,CASRPLAGVYNEQFF,TGTGCCAGCAGACCACTAGCGGGAGTCTACAATGAGCAGTTCTTC
TRBV7-9,TRBD2,TRBJ2-1,CASSSPGLAVKEQFF,TGTGCCAGCAGCTCTCCGGGACTAGCGGTCAAAGAGCAGTTCTTC
TRBV5-1,-,TRBJ2-5,CASSFDLQETQYF,TGCGCCAGCAGCTTCGACTTGCAAGAGACCCAGTACTTC
TRBV6-6,TRBD1,TRBJ1-2,CASRDRASVYGYTF,TGTGCCAGCAGGGACAGGGCTTCGGTCTATGGCTACACCTTC
TRBV29-1,TRBD1,TRBJ1-2,CSVRGQGGYTF,TGCAGCGTCAGGGGGCAAGGAGGCTACACCTTC
TRBV7-9,-,TRBJ2-1,CASSIYNPNEQFF,TGTGCCAGCTCCATCTATAATCCCAATGAGCAGTTCTTC
TRBV18,-,TRBJ2-7,CASSPSQGSYEQYF,TGTGCCAGCTCACCATCACAGGGATCGTACGAGCAGTACTTC
TRBV2,TRBD1,TRBJ2-1,CASRSGTGSYNEQFF,TGTGCCAGCAGATCCGGGACAGGCTCCTACAATGAGCAGTTCTTC
TRBV7-2,TRBD1,TRBJ1-1,CASSVGDRGEAFF,TGTGCCAGCAGCGTAGGGGACAGGGGTGAAGCTTTCTTT
TRBV19,-,TRBJ2-4,CASSYRVAKNIQYF,TGTGCCAGTAGTTACAGGGTAGCCAAAAACATTCAGTACTTC